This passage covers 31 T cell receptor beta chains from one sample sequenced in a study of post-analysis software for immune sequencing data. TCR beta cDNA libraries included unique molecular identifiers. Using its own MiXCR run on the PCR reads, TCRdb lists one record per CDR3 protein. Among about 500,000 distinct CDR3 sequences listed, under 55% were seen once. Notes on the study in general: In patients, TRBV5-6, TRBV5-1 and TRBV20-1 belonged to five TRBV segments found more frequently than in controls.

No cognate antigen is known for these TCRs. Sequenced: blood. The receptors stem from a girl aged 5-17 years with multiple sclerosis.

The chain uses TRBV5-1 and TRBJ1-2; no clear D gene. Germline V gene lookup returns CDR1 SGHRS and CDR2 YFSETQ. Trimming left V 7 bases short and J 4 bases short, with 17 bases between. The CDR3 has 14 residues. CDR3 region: CASGENRDLYGYTF. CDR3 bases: TGCGCCAGCGGGGAGAACAGAGACCTCTATGGCTACACCTTC.

This CDR3 reads CASSQEELAGDIDYEQYF. CDR3 in DNA: TGCGCCAGCAGCCAAGAGGAACTAGCGGGAGACATTGACTACGAGCAGTACTTC. The gene calls are TRBV4-1 and TRBJ2-7; 11 bases agree with TRBD2. CDR1 MGHRA and CDR2 YSYEKL come from the germline V gene. The V segment lost 0 bases and the J segment 3 bases; nucleotides outside the gene matches: 10. The CDR3 contains 18 residues.

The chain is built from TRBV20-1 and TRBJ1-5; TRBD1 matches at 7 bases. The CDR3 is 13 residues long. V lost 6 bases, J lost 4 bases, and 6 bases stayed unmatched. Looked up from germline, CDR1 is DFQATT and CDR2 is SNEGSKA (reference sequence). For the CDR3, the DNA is TGCAGTGCAGAACAGGGGTTGAATCAGCCCCAGCATTTT. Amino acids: CSAEQGLNQPQHF.

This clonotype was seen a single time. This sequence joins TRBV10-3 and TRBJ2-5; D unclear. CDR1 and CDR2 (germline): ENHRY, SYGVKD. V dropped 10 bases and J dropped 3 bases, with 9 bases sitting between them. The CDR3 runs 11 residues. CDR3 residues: CAKGLEETQYF. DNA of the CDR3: TGTGCCAAGGGCCTTGAAGAGACCCAGTACTTC.

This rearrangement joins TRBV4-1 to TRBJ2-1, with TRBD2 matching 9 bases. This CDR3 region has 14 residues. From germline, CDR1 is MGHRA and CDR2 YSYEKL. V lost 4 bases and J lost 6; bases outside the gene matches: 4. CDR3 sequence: CASSPSGTGNEQFF. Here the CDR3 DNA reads TGCGCCAGCAGCCCTAGCGGGACTGGCAATGAGCAGTTCTTC.

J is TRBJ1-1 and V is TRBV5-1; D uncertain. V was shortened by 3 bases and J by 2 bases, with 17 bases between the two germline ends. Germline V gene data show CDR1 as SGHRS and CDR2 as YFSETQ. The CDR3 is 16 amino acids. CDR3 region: CASSSQKAQKNTEAFF. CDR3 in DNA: TGCGCCAGCAGCTCCCAGAAAGCCCAAAAAAACACTGAAGCTTTCTTT.

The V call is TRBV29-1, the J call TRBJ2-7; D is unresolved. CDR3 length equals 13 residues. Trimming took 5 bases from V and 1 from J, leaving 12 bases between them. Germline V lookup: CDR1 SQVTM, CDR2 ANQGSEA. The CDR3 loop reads CSVRYRLSYEQYF. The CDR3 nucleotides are TGCAGCGTTAGATACAGATTATCCTACGAGCAGTACTTC.

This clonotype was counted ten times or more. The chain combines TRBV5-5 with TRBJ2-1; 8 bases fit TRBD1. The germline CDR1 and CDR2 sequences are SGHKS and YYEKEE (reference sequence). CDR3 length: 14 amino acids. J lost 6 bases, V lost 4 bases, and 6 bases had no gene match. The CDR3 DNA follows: TGTGCCAGCAGCAAAGGACAGGGACCCAATGAGCAGTTCTTC. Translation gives CASSKGQGPNEQFF.

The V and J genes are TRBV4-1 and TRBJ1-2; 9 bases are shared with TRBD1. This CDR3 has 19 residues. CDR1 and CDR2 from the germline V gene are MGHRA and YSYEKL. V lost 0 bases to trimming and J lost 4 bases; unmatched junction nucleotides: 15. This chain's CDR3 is CASSQDRLELRQGVYGYTF. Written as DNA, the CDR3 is TGCGCCAGCAGCCAAGATCGATTAGAACTTAGACAGGGGGTCTATGGCTACACCTTC.

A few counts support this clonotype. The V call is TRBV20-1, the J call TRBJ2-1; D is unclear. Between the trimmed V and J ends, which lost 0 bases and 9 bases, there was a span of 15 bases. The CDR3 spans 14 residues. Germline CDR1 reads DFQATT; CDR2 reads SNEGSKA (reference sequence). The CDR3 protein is CSARDPSSFSEQFF. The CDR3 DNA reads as TGCAGTGCTAGAGATCCGAGTAGCTTTAGTGAGCAGTTCTTC.

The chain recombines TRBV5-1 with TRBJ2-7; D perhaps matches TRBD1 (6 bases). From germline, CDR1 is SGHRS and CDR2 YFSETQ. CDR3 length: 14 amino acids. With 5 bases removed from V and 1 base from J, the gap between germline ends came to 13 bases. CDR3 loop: CASRPRQASYEQYF. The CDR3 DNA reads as TGCGCCAGCAGACCCCGACAGGCATCCTACGAGCAGTACTTC.

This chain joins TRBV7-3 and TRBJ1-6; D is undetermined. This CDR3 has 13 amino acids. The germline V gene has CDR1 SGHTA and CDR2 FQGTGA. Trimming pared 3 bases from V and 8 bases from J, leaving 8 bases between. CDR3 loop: CASSLEEYSPLHF. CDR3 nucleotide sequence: TGTGCCAGCAGCTTGGAAGAGTATTCACCCCTCCACTTT.

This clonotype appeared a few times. CDR3 DNA sequence: TGTGCCAGCAGTTGGTCTGGGGAGCAGTTCTTC. It translates to CASSWSGEQFF. The gene calls are TRBV12-3 or TRBV12-4 and TRBJ2-1, with D hard to call. The V end lost 4 bases, the J end lost 10 bases, and 8 bases lay between the germline ends. This CDR3 has 11 residues.

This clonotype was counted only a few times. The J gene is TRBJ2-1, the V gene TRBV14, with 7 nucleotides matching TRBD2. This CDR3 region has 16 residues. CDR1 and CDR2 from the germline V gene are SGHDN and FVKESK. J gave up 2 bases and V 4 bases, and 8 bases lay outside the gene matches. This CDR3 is CASSPWAGAPYNEQFF. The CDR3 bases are TGTGCCAGCAGCCCCTGGGCGGGAGCACCCTACAATGAGCAGTTCTTC.

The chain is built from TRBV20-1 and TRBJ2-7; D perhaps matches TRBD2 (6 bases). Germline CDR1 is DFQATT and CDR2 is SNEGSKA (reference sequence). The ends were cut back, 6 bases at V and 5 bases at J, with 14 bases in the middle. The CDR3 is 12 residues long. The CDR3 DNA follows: TGCAGTGCGGGCCGGGACTTCGACGAGCAGTACTTC. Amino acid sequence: CSAGRDFDEQYF.

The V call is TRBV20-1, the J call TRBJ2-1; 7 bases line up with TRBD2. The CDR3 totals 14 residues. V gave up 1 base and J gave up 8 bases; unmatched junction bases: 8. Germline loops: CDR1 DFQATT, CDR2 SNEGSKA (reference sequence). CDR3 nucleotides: TGCAGTGCTAGAGGTAGCGGGCGAAGGGATGAGCAGTTCTTC. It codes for CSARGSGRRDEQFF.

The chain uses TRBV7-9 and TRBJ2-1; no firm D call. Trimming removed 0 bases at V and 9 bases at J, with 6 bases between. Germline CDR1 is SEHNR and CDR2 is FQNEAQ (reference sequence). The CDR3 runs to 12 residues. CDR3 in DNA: TGTGCCAGCAGCTTAGCGTCCAGTGAGCAGTTCTTC. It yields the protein CASSLASSEQFF.

CDR3 sequence reads: CASSLGGTSNYGYTF. In DNA, the CDR3 is TGTGCCAGCAGCTTAGGTGGAACTTCTAACTATGGCTACACCTTC. V usage is TRBV13 and J usage is TRBJ1-2; no firm D call. V was shortened by 0 bases and J by 0 bases, with 8 bases between the two germline ends. CDR3 length: 15 residues. Germline CDR1 and CDR2: PRHDT and FYEKMQ (reference sequence).

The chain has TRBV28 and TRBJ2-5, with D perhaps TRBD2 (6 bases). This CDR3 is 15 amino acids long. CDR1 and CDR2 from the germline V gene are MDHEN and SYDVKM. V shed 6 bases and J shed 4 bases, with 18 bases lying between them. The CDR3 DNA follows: TGTGCCAGCAGCCTTCGTGGAGCCGGGGGAGAGACCCAGTACTTC. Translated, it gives CASSLRGAGGETQYF.

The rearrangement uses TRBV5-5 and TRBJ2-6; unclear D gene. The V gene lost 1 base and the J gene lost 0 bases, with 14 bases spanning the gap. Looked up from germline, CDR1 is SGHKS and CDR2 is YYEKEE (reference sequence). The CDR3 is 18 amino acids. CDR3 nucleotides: TGTGCCAGCAGCTTGTCCCTAGGGATAAGCTCTGGGGCCAACGTCCTGACTTTC. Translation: CASSLSLGISSGANVLTF.

As DNA, the CDR3 is TGCAGTGCTAGAGATCGGCGGTCAGCTGATGAAAAACTGTTTTTT. Translated, it gives CSARDRRSADEKLFF. This rearrangement joins TRBV20-1 to TRBJ1-4; no clear D gene. In germline, CDR1 is DFQATT, CDR2 SNEGSKA (reference sequence). The CDR3 covers 15 residues. V lost 0 bases and J 6 bases, leaving 14 bases between the germline ends.

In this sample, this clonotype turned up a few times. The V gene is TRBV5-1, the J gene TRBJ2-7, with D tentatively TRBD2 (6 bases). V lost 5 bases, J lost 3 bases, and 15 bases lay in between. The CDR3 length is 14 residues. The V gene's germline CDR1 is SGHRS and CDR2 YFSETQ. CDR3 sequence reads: CASSTLVGSYEQYF. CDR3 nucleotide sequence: TGCGCCAGCAGTACCCTAGTCGGGAGCTACGAGCAGTACTTC. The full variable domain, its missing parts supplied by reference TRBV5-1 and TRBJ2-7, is KAGVTQTPRYLIKTRGQQVTLSCSPISGHRSVSWYQQTPGQGLQFLFEYFSETQRNKGNFPGRFSGRQFSNSRSEMNVSTLELGDSALYLCASSTLVGSYEQYFGPGTRLTVT.

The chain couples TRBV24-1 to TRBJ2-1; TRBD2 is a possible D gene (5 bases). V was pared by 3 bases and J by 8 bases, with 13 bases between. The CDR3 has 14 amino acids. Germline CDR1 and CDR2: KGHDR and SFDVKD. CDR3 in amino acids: CATSDEVPRDEQFF. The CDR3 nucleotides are TGTGCCACCAGTGATGAAGTTCCGCGGGATGAGCAGTTCTTC.

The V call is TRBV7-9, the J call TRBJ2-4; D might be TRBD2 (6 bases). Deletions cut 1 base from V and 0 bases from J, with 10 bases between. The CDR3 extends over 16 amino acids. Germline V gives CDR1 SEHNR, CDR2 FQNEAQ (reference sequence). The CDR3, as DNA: TGTGCCAGCAGCTTAGATCCGGGACTAGCCAAAAACATTCAGTACTTC. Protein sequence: CASSLDPGLAKNIQYF.

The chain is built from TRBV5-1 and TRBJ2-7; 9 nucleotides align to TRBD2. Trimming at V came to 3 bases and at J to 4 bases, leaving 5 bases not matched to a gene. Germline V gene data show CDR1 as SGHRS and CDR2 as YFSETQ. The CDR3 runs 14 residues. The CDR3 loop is CASSWGTSKYEQYF. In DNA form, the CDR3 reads TGCGCCAGCAGCTGGGGGACTAGCAAATACGAGCAGTACTTC.

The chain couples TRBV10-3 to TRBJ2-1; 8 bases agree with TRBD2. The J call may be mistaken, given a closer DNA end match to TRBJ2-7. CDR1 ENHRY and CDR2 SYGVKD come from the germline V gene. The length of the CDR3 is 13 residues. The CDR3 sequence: CAISGGTSNEQYF. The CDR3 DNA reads TGTGCCATCAGTGGGGGGACTAGTAACGAGCAGTACTTC.

CDR3 sequence reads: CASSSPLAGGLTYEQYF. The DNA of the CDR3 is TGTGCCAGCAGCTCCCCTCTAGCGGGAGGTTTAACCTACGAGCAGTACTTC. This chain uses TRBV28 with TRBJ2-7, with TRBD2 identical over 11 bases. The V gene end was trimmed by 6 bases and the J gene end by 2 bases; junction bases not matched to a gene: 12. The germline CDR1 and CDR2 sequences are MDHEN and SYDVKM. The CDR3 length is 17 residues.

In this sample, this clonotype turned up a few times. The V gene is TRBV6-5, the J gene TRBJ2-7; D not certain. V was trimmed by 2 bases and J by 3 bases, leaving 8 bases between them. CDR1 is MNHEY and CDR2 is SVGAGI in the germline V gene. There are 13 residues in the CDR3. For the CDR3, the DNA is TGTGCCAGCAGTTACGGCCGGGTCTACGAGCAGTACTTC. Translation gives CASSYGRVYEQYF.

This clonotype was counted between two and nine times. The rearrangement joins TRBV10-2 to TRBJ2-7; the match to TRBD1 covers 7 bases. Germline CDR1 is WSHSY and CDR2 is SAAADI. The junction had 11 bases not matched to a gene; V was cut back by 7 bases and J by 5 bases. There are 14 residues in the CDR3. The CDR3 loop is CASMRQGMVNEQYF. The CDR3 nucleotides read TGCGCCAGCATGCGACAGGGAATGGTCAACGAGCAGTACTTC.

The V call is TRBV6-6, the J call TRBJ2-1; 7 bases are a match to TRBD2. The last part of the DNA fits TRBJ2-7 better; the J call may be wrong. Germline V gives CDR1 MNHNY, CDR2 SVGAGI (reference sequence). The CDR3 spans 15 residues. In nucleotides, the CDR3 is TGTGCCAGCAGTTACGGCGGGAGAAGCTACAATGAGCAGTACTTC. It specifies CASSYGGRSYNEQYF.

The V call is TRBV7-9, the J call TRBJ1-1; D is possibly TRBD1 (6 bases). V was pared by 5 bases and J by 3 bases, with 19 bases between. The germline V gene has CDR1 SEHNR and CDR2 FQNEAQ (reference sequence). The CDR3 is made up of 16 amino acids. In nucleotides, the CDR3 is TGTGCCAGCAGCCCTGACCTTGGGACACTTCACACTGAAGCTTTCTTT. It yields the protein CASSPDLGTLHTEAFF. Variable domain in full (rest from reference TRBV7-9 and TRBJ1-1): DTGVSQNPRHKITKRGQNVTFRCDPISEHNRLYWYRQTLGQGPEFLTYFQNEAQLEKSRLLSDRFSAERPKGSFSTLEIQRTEQGDSAMYLCASSPDLGTLHTEAFFGQGTRLTVV.